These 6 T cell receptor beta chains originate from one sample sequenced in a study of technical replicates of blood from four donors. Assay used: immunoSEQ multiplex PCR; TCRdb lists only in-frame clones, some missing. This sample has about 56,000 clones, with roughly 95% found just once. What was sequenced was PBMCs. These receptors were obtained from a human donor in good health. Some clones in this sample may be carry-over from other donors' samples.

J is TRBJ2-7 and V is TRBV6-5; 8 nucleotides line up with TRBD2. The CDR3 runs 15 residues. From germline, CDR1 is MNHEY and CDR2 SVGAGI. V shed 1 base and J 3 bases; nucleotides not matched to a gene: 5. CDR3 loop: CASSYYQREFYEQYF. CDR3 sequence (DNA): TGTGCCAGCAGTTACTACCAGCGGGAGTTCTACGAGCAGTACTTC.

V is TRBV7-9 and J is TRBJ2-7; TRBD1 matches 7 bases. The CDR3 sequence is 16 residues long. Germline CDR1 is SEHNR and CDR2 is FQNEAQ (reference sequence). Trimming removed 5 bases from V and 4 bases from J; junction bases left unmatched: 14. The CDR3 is CASSPGLTGQSYEQYF. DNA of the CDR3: TGTGCCAGCAGCCCCGGACTTACGGGACAGTCATACGAGCAGTACTTC.

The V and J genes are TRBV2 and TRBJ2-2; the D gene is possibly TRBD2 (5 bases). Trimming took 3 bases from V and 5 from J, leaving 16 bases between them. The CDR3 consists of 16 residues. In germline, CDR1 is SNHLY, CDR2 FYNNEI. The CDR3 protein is CASSEPGLSGTGELFF. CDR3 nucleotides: TGTGCCAGCAGTGAGCCTGGGCTCTCGGGGACCGGGGAGCTGTTTTTT.

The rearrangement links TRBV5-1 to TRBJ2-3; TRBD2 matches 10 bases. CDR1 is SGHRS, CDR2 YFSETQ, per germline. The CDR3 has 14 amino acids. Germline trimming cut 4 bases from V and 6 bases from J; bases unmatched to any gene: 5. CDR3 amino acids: CASSPSGGTDTQYF. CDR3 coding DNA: TGCGCCAGCAGCCCTAGCGGGGGTACTGATACGCAGTATTTT.

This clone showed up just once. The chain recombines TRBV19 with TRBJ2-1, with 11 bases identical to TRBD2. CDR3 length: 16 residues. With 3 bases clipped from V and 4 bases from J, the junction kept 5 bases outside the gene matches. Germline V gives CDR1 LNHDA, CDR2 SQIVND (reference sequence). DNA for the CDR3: TGTGCCAGTAGTATCGCCGGGACTAGCGGATACAATGAGCAGTTCTTC. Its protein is CASSIAGTSGYNEQFF.

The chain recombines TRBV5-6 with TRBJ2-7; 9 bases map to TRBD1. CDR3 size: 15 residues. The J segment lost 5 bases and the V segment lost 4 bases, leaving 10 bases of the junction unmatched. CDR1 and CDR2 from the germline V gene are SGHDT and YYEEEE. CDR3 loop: CASSPWTGAFHEQYF. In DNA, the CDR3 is TGTGCCAGCAGCCCCTGGACAGGGGCTTTCCACGAGCAGTACTTC.